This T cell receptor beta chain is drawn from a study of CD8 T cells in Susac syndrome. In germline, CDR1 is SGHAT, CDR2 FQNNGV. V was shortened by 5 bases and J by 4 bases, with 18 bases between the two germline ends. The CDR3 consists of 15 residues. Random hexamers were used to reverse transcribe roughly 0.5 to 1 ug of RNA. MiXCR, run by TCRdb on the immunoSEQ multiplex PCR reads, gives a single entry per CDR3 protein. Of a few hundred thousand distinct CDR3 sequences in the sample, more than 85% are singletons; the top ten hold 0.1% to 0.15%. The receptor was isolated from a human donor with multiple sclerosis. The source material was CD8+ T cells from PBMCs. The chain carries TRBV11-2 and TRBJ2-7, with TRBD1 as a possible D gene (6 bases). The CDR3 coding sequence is TGTGCCAGCAGCCGACTACAGGGAGTATCTTACGAGCAGTACTTC. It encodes CASSRLQGVSYEQYF.